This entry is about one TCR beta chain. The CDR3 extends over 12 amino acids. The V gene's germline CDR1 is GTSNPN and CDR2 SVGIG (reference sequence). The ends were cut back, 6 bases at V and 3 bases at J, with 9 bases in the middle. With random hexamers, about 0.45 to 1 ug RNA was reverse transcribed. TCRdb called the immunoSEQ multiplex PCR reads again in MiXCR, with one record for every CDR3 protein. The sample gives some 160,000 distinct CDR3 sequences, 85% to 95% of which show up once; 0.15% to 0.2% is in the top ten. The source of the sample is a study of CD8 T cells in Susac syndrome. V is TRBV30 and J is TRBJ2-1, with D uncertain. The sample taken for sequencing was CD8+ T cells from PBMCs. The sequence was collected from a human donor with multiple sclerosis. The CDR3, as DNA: TGTGCCTGCCGGACGAGCTACAATGAGCAGTTCTTC. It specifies CACRTSYNEQFF.